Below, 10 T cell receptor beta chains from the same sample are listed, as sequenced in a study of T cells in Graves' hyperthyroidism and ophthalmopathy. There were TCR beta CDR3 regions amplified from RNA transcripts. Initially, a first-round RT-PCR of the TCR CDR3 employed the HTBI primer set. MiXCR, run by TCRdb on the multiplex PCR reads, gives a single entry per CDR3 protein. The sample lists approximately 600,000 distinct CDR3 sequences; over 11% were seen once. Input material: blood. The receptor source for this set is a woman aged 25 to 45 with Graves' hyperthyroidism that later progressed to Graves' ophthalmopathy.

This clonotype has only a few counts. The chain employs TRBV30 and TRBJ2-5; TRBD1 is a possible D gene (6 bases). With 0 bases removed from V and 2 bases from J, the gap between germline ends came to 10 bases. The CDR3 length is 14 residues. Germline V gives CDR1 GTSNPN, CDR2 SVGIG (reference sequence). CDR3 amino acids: CAWSVSTGQETQYF. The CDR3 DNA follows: TGTGCCTGGAGTGTGTCGACAGGTCAAGAGACCCAGTACTTC.

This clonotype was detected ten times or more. The CDR3 is CASSLGVGTDTQYF. The CDR3 DNA reads TGTGCCAGCAGCTTGGGGGTCGGCACAGATACGCAGTATTTT. V is TRBV5-4 and J is TRBJ2-3; D is ambiguous. The germline gives CDR1 SGHNT, CDR2 YYREEE (reference sequence). V shed 0 bases and J shed 1 base, with 6 bases lying between them. There are 14 residues in the CDR3.

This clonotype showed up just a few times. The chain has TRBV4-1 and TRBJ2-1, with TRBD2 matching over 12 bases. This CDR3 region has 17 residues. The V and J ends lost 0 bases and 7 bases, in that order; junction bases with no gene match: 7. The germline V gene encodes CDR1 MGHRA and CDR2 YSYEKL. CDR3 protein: CASSQDSGLAGKNEQFF. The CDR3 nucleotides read TGCGCCAGCAGCCAAGACTCCGGACTAGCGGGAAAGAATGAGCAGTTCTTC.

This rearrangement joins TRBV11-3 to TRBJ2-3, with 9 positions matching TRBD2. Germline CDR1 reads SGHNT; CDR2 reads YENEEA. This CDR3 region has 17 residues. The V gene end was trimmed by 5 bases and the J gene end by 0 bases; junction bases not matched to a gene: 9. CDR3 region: CASSQASGIPSTDTQYF. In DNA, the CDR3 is TGTGCCAGCAGCCAAGCTAGCGGGATACCAAGCACAGATACGCAGTATTTT.

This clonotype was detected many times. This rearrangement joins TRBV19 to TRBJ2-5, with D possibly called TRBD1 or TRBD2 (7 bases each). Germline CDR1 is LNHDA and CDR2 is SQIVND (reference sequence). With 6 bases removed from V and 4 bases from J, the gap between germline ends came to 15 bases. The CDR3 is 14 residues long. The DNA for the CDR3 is TGTGCCAGTAGAGCGGGAACAGGGGCAGAGACCCAGTACTTC. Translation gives CASRAGTGAETQYF. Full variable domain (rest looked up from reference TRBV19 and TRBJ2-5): DGGITQSPKYLFRKEGQNVTLSCEQNLNHDAMYWYRQDPGQGLRLIYYSQIVNDFQKGDIAEGYSVSREKKESFPLTVTSAQKNPTAFYLCASRAGTGAETQYFGPGTRLLVL.

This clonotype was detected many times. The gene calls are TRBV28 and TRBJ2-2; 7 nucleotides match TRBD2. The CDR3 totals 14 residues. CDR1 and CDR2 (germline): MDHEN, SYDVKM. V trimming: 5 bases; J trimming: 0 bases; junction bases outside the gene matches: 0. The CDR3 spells CASSSGANTGELFF. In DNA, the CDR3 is TGTGCCAGCAGTAGCGGGGCGAACACCGGGGAGCTGTTTTTT.

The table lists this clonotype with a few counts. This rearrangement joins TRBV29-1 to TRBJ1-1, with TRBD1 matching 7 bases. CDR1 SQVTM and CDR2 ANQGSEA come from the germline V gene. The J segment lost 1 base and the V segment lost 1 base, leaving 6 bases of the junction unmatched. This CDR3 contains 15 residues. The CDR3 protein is CSVEGQGDWNTEAFF. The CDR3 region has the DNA TGCAGCGTTGAAGGGCAGGGGGACTGGAACACTGAAGCTTTCTTT.

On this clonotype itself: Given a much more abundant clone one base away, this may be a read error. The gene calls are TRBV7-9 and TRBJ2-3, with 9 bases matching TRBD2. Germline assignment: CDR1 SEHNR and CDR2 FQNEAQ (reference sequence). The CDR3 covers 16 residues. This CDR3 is CASSLALAGSTDMQYF. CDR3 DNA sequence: TGTGCCAGCAGCTTAGCCCTAGCGGGAAGCACAGATATGCAGTATTTT.

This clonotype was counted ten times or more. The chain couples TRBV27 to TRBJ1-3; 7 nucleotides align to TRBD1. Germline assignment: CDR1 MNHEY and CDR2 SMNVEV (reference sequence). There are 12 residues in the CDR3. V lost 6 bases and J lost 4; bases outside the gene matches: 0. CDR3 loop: CASRDRGNTIYF. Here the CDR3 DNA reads TGTGCCAGCAGGGACAGGGGAAACACCATATATTTT.

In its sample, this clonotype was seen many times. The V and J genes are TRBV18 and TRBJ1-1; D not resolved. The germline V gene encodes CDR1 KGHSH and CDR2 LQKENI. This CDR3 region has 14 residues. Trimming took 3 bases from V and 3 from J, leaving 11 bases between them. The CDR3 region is CASSPLTTHTEAFF. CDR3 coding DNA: TGTGCCAGCTCACCTCTGACGACTCACACTGAAGCTTTCTTT.